This T cell receptor (beta chain) was captured in a study of OX40 agonist ivuxolimab in advanced cancers. Overall study: It was permissible to have had prior anti-PD-1, anti-PD-L1 or anti-CTLA-4 therapy, and about 40% had some.

Whole-study results and caveats: The expanded peripheral T cells' antigen specificity was not determined. In general, CD8+ T cells held more expanded clones than CD4+ did, on average.

The protocol was immunoSEQ multiplex PCR, while the TCRdb copy is restricted to in-frame clones and leaves out a portion. The sample yields more than 60,000 clones, less than 90% seen once. The CDR3 contains 15 residues. After removal of 7 bases from V and 4 bases from J, the junction contained 8 bases not matched to a gene. Germline V gives CDR1 LNHNV, CDR2 YYDKDF (reference sequence). For this clone: Its antigen is not identified.

This TCR derives from an adult with an advanced solid tumor such as melanoma, head and neck, liver or kidney cancer. The sample in question was CD4+ or CD8+ T cells sorted from blood, obtained in a trial of the OX40 agonist ivuxolimab. The genes are TRBV15 and TRBJ2-3; 10 bases align to TRBD1. The CDR3 loop reads CATTKGGQGADTQYF. The CDR3 region has the DNA TGTGCCACCACCAAGGGCGGACAGGGGGCAGATACGCAGTATTTT.